This is a list of T cell receptor beta chains from one sample in a study of blood T cell repertoires in COVID-19. Measured with immunoSEQ multiplex PCR; TCRdb has only the in-frame clones, and not every one. In the table there are about 190,000 clones, around 85% of which are singletons. Specimen: peripheral blood. These receptor sequences come from a man in his thirties or forties with acute or convalescent COVID-19. Both conserved end residues are part of each CDR3. The D gene is left open where the match is weak. Only part of the rows carry a size: once, few, many, or a class if the clone is expanded.

TRBV20-1,-,once,TRBJ2-1,CSARNRIEQFF,TGCAGTGCTAGGAACAGGATTGAGCAGTTCTTC
TRBV5-5,TRBD1,-,TRBJ1-1,CASSGTEFEAFF,TGTGCCAGCAGCGGGACAGAGTTTGAAGCTTTCTTT
TRBV5-1,TRBD1,-,TRBJ2-1,CASSFKGAGDEQFF,TGCGCCAGCAGCTTTAAGGGGGCTGGGGATGAGCAGTTCTTC
TRBV9,TRBD2,-,TRBJ2-3,CASSVFKRGSTYTQYF,TGTGCCAGCAGCGTTTTCAAGCGGGGGAGCACATATACGCAGTATTTT
TRBV28,TRBD2,-,TRBJ2-1,CASSLSGGFSYNEQFF,TGTGCCAGCAGTTTAAGCGGGGGGTTCTCCTACAATGAGCAGTTCTTC
TRBV30,-,-,TRBJ1-3,CAWSVQINTIYF,TGTGCCTGGAGTGTACAGATAAACACCATATATTTT
TRBV27,TRBD1,few,TRBJ1-5,CASRPTGGQGYQPQHF,TGTGCCAGCAGACCAACCGGGGGACAGGGTTATCAGCCCCAGCATTTT
TRBV19,-,-,TRBJ1-4,CASLSLNEKLFF,TGTGCCAGCCTCTCTCTTAATGAAAAACTGTTTTTT
TRBV9,TRBD1,-,TRBJ1-1,CASSVVTGATNTEAFF,TGTGCCAGCAGCGTAGTAACAGGGGCAACGAACACTGAAGCTTTCTTT
TRBV5-1,TRBD1,-,TRBJ2-7,CASSLGDRSYEQYF,TGCGCCAGCAGCTTGGGGGACAGATCCTACGAGCAGTACTTC
TRBV3-1/TRBV3-2,TRBD2,-,TRBJ2-2,CASSHDAGGATGELFF,TGTGCCAGCAGCCATGATGCGGGGGGGGCTACCGGGGAGCTGTTTTTT
TRBV3-1/TRBV3-2,TRBD1,-,TRBJ1-6,CASSQGTGGRSPLHF,TGTGCCAGCAGCCAAGGGACAGGGGGAAGATCACCCCTCCACTTT
TRBV2,TRBD1,-,TRBJ2-7,CASRVDRYEQYF,TGTGCCAGCAGGGTGGACAGGTACGAGCAGTACTTC
TRBV20-1,TRBD1,few,TRBJ2-7,CSASSPGGRYEQYF,TGCAGTGCTAGTAGTCCAGGGGGCAGGTACGAGCAGTACTTC
TRBV18,TRBD1,-,TRBJ2-5,CASSPTNRGRETQYF,TGTGCCAGCTCACCGACTAACAGGGGTAGGGAGACCCAGTACTTC
TRBV3-1/TRBV3-2,-,-,TRBJ2-7,CASSQEREQYF,TGTGCCAGCAGCCAAGAGAGGGAGCAGTACTTC
TRBV19,-,-,TRBJ1-1,CASSIGQNTEAFF,TGTGCCAGTAGTATAGGGCAGAACACTGAAGCTTTCTTT
TRBV30,TRBD1,-,TRBJ2-7,CAWSAWDSRYEQYF,TGTGCCTGGAGTGCATGGGACAGTAGATACGAGCAGTACTTC
TRBV7-3,-,-,TRBJ1-2,CASSSLNLAAESNYGYTF,TGTGCCAGCAGCTCATTAAACTTGGCAGCGGAGAGTAACTATGGCTACACCTTC
TRBV5-4,TRBD1,-,TRBJ1-6,CASSLSTGARNSPLHF,TGTGCCAGCAGCTTATCGACAGGGGCCCGTAATTCACCCCTCCACTTT
TRBV7-9,TRBD2,-,TRBJ2-5,CASSLAASGGVEETQYF,TGTGCCAGCAGCTTAGCGGCTAGCGGGGGAGTAGAAGAGACCCAGTACTTC
TRBV20-1,-,-,TRBJ2-7,CSAFYEQYF,TGCAGCGCGTTCTACGAGCAGTACTTC
TRBV20-1,-,-,TRBJ1-2,CSVRYHYGYTF,TGCAGTGTCCGGTATCACTATGGCTACACCTTC
TRBV6-6,-,-,TRBJ1-5,CASSSPGVRGQPQHF,TGTGCCAGCAGTTCCCCGGGGGTCCGAGGACAGCCCCAGCATTTT
TRBV27,-,-,TRBJ1-1,CASSRERKTEAFF,TGTGCCAGCAGCAGGGAAAGGAAAACTGAAGCTTTCTTT
TRBV6-6,-,once,TRBJ1-2,CASSYEVNYGYTF,TGTGCCAGCAGTTACGAGGTGAACTATGGCTACACCTTC
TRBV3-1/TRBV3-2,TRBD2,-,TRBJ2-7,CASNLAGVTYEQYF,TGTGCCAGCAACCTAGCGGGAGTAACCTACGAGCAGTACTTC